One sample yielded the 29 T cell receptor beta chains listed below, sequenced in a study of shared clonotypes between healthy human individuals. CD45RO-negative, CCR7-positively selected cells formed the naive CD8 fraction, excluding terminally differentiated effector memory CD45RA+ cells. Method: immunoSEQ multiplex PCR; TCRdb's copy keeps in-frame clones and lacks some. The sample comprises roughly 600,000 clones, 98% of which are singletons, and approximately 0.3% rests with the top ten. Specimen: naive CD8+ T cells sorted from blood. Source of these receptors: a man younger than 40 in good health.

This chain uses TRBV27 with TRBJ2-7, with unresolved D. CDR1 is MNHEY, CDR2 SMNVEV, per germline (reference sequence). The CDR3 has 13 amino acids. Trimming removed 2 bases from V and 4 bases from J, with 9 bases in between. In DNA, the CDR3 is TGTGCCAGCAGTTTAAGATTTGGGTACGAGCAGTACTTC. Encoded protein: CASSLRFGYEQYF.

The rearrangement joins TRBV7-9 to TRBJ2-1; D not resolved. The CDR3 is 16 amino acids. V shed 5 bases and J shed 0 bases, with 14 bases lying between them. CDR1 is SEHNR and CDR2 is FQNEAQ in the germline V gene (reference sequence). The CDR3 sequence is CASSPPSESSYNEQFF. The CDR3 coding sequence is TGTGCCAGCAGCCCACCTTCAGAGAGCTCCTACAATGAGCAGTTCTTC.

The chain has TRBV4-1 and TRBJ2-5; D is possibly TRBD1 or TRBD2 (5 bases each). Trimming removed 0 bases at V and 5 bases at J, with 10 bases between. CDR1 is MGHRA, CDR2 YSYEKL, per germline. The CDR3 sequence is 14 residues long. The CDR3 DNA sequence: TGCGCCAGCAGCCAAGATTTGGGGGAGGAGACCCAGTACTTC. This codes for CASSQDLGEETQYF.

The count of this clone is one. This chain links TRBV18 with TRBJ2-7; TRBD1 matches at 9 bases. The CDR3 runs to 15 residues. Looked up from germline, CDR1 is KGHSH and CDR2 is LQKENI. J lost 4 bases, V lost 0 bases, and 4 bases had no gene match. The CDR3: CASSPPNGQGYEQYF. CDR3 coding DNA: TGTGCCAGCTCACCACCGAACGGACAGGGGTACGAGCAGTACTTC.

DNA for the CDR3: TGTGCCAGCAGGGCCGTGAGGAATCAGCCCCAGCATTTT. Translated, it gives CASRAVRNQPQHF. The chain recombines TRBV7-7 with TRBJ1-5; D is ambiguous. The CDR3 spans 13 residues. The V and J ends lost 6 bases and 4 bases respectively, with 10 bases between them. From germline, CDR1 is SSHAT and CDR2 FNYEAQ (reference sequence). Combining the CDR3 with reference TRBV7-7 and TRBJ1-5 gives the whole variable domain GAGVSQSPRYKVTKRGQDVTLRCDPISSHATLYWYQQALGQGPEFLTYFNYEAQPDKSGLPSDRFSAERPEGSISTLTIQRTEQRDSAMYRCASRAVRNQPQHFGDGTRLSIL.

This clone appeared once. The chain employs TRBV6-6 and TRBJ2-1; D not certain. The CDR3 sequence is 16 residues long. V lost 0 bases and J lost 1, with 10 bases in between. The germline CDR1 and CDR2 sequences are MNHNY and SVGAGI (reference sequence). The CDR3 sequence is CASSYSRELSYNEQFF. Written as DNA, the CDR3 is TGTGCCAGCAGTTACTCGAGAGAGTTGTCCTACAATGAGCAGTTCTTC.

In DNA, the CDR3 is TGCGCCAGCAGTGAGGTCGGGAACACCGGGGAGCTGTTTTTT. It is translated as CASSEVGNTGELFF. The chain combines TRBV10-1 with TRBJ2-2; D uncertain. Germline V gene data show CDR1 as WNHNN and CDR2 as SYGVQD (reference sequence). The CDR3 sequence is 14 residues long. V dropped 2 bases and J dropped 1 base, with 5 bases sitting between them.

The chain links TRBV28 to TRBJ2-7; TRBD2 is a possible D gene (5 bases). Trimming removed 5 bases from V and 2 bases from J, with 10 bases in between. CDR3 length: 13 amino acids. Germline V gene lookup returns CDR1 MDHEN and CDR2 SYDVKM. CDR3 nucleotide sequence: TGTGCCAGCAGTCAAACTAGGACCTACGAGCAGTACTTC. Its translation: CASSQTRTYEQYF.

This chain uses TRBV28 with TRBJ2-7, with TRBD1 matching over 7 bases. This CDR3 is built from 13 residues. The junction had 4 bases not matched to a gene; V was cut back by 8 bases and J by 0 bases. Germline V gene data show CDR1 as MDHEN and CDR2 as SYDVKM. The CDR3 loop reads CASEGDSSYEQYF. In nucleotides, the CDR3 is TGTGCCAGCGAGGGGGACAGCTCCTACGAGCAGTACTTC.

The rearrangement uses TRBV4-1 and TRBJ2-3; D not resolved. Germline CDR1 reads MGHRA; CDR2 reads YSYEKL. This CDR3 spans 11 amino acids. Trimming pared 7 bases from V and 4 bases from J, leaving 6 bases between. CDR3 sequence reads: CASKGPDTQYF. CDR3 in DNA: TGCGCCAGCAAAGGGCCAGATACGCAGTATTTT.

In regard to this clone: One end of the junction fails to match germline, which may point to a read error. J is TRBJ1-1 and V is TRBV4-1; 10 bases are shared with TRBD1. The CDR3 totals 15 residues. The germline CDR1 and CDR2 sequences are MGHRA and YSYEKL. CDR3 sequence: CANSQERTGGSEAFF. In DNA form, the CDR3 reads TGCGCCAACAGCCAAGAAAGGACAGGGGGTTCTGAAGCTTTCTTT.

The CDR3 here is CASSPRTSGRSSSYNEQFF. The CDR3 nucleotides are TGTGCCAGCAGCCCTCGGACTAGCGGGAGGTCGAGCTCCTACAATGAGCAGTTCTTC. This chain uses TRBV7-9 with TRBJ2-1, with 14 bases fitting TRBD2. Per germline, CDR1 SEHNR and CDR2 FQNEAQ (reference sequence). The CDR3 runs 19 residues. The J segment lost 0 bases and the V segment lost 5 bases, leaving 9 bases of the junction unmatched.

The chain carries TRBV27 and TRBJ2-7, with 9 bases fitting TRBD2. CDR1 MNHEY and CDR2 SMNVEV come from the germline V gene (reference sequence). CDR3 length: 17 amino acids. V was pared by 4 bases and J by 4 bases, with 14 bases of the junction left unmatched. DNA of the CDR3: TGTGCCAGCAGTTCACTGATAGCGGGAGCGATAGGTTACGAGCAGTACTTC. It translates to CASSSLIAGAIGYEQYF.

This rearrangement joins TRBV30 to TRBJ2-7; D perhaps matches TRBD1 (6 bases). The germline CDR1 and CDR2 sequences are GTSNPN and SVGIG (reference sequence). The CDR3 consists of 14 residues. V gave up 0 bases and J gave up 4 bases, with 13 bases separating them. CDR3 nucleotide sequence: TGTGCCTGGAGTGTCGCCAGGGGATTATACGAGCAGTACTTC. As protein: CAWSVARGLYEQYF.

This clone was observed a handful of times. The chain employs TRBV2 and TRBJ2-1; no clear D gene. CDR3 length: 14 residues. Germline V gene sequence: CDR1 SNHLY, CDR2 FYNNEI. Between the trimmed V and J ends, which lost 6 bases and 5 bases, there was a span of 14 bases. The CDR3 bases are TGTGCCAGCAGCCAAGGAACGTTGGACAATGAGCAGTTCTTC. This sequence encodes CASSQGTLDNEQFF.

This chain uses TRBV4-3 with TRBJ1-1, with D unresolved. The germline gives CDR1 LGHNA, CDR2 YSLEER. Between the trimmed V and J ends, which lost 0 bases and 3 bases, there was a span of 8 bases. The CDR3 is 14 residues long. The CDR3 DNA reads as TGCGCCAGCAGCCAAGATGCGGGAGACACTGAAGCTTTCTTT. Translating gives CASSQDAGDTEAFF.

The CDR3 region has the DNA TGTGCCGGACGACCTGGTCGGGCGAAAAATCAGCCCCAGCATTTT. It specifies CAGRPGRAKNQPQHF. The chain combines TRBV11-2 with TRBJ1-5; no reliable D call. This CDR3 region has 15 residues. The V gene's germline CDR1 is SGHAT and CDR2 FQNNGV. Deletions cut 11 bases from V and 4 bases from J, with 21 bases between.

The genes are TRBV7-6 and TRBJ1-2, with no clear D. The CDR3 runs 16 residues. Trimming cost V 5 bases and J 0 bases, with 16 bases left between them. Germline CDR1 reads SGHVS; CDR2 reads FNYEAQ. Written as DNA, the CDR3 is TGTGCCAGCAGCCCCGGGAGGTTGGGATCTAACTATGGCTACACCTTC. Its protein product is CASSPGRLGSNYGYTF.

Concerning this clone itself: At the DNA level, this CDR3 is encoded by other sequences in the same sample as well. This sequence joins TRBV7-9 and TRBJ1-2; D is ambiguous. Trimming left V 5 bases short and J 10 bases short, with 11 bases between. Germline V gene sequence: CDR1 SEHNR, CDR2 FQNEAQ (reference sequence). The CDR3 totals 11 residues. In nucleotides, the CDR3 is TGTGCCAGCAGCCTAGGCCTTTCCTACACCTTC. Its protein is CASSLGLSYTF.

The CDR3 region has the DNA TGTGCCAGCAGTTTATCGCCAGGGGGCCCCTCAGATACGCAGTATTTT. It is translated as CASSLSPGGPSDTQYF. The rearrangement joins TRBV27 to TRBJ2-3; 8 bases align to TRBD1. The germline V gene has CDR1 MNHEY and CDR2 SMNVEV (reference sequence). With V trimmed by 0 bases and J by 4 bases, 6 bases remained unmatched. The length of the CDR3 is 16 residues.

This chain joins TRBV4-3 and TRBJ1-2, with D possibly TRBD1 on 5 matching bases. The V and J ends lost 1 base and 4 bases respectively, with 7 bases between them. CDR3 length: 13 amino acids. CDR1 LGHNA and CDR2 YSLEER come from the germline V gene. The CDR3 DNA is TGCGCCAGCAGCCAAGGCAGGGCCTATGGCTACACCTTC. Protein sequence: CASSQGRAYGYTF.

V is TRBV7-2 and J is TRBJ2-1, with 9 positions matching TRBD1. Looked up from germline, CDR1 is SGHTA and CDR2 is FQGNSA. The CDR3 contains 18 residues. The trim removed 4 bases at V and 0 bases at J, leaving 10 bases unmatched. The CDR3 coding sequence is TGTGCCAGCAGCTCACCCTGGGACAGGGCAATCTCCTACAATGAGCAGTTCTTC. Residues: CASSSPWDRAISYNEQFF.

The chain has TRBV29-1 and TRBJ2-2; 10 bases agree with TRBD1. The CDR3 contains 15 residues. CDR1 is SQVTM and CDR2 is ANQGSEA in the germline V gene. Trimming removed 8 bases from V and 6 bases from J; junction bases left unmatched: 12. The DNA of the CDR3 is TGCAGCTGCCGAGGGGGACAGGGGTATTCCGGGGAGCTGTTTTTT. Translation: CSCRGGQGYSGELFF.

The V call is TRBV5-6, the J call TRBJ2-6, with D hard to call. The CDR3 has 15 residues. V was cut by 4 bases and J by 0 bases, with 8 bases left in between. Germline V gene sequence: CDR1 SGHDT, CDR2 YYEEEE. The CDR3 DNA reads TGTGCCAGCAGCCTTTGGGGCTCTGGGGCCAACGTCCTGACTTTC. It translates to CASSLWGSGANVLTF.

This clone occurred once. The V and J genes are TRBV6-6 and TRBJ2-3; D may correspond to TRBD1 or TRBD2 (5 bases each). Germline CDR1 MNHNY, CDR2 SVGAGI (reference sequence). The V and J ends lost 5 bases and 2 bases respectively, with 8 bases between them. There are 13 residues in the CDR3. The CDR3 protein is CASSRDHTDTQYF. CDR3 nucleotides: TGTGCCAGCAGTCGGGACCACACAGATACGCAGTATTTT.

The chain couples TRBV27 to TRBJ2-2, with 12 bases fitting TRBD1. The ends lost 6 bases at V and 5 bases at J; junction bases unmatched: 7. CDR3 length: 16 amino acids. Looked up from germline, CDR1 is MNHEY and CDR2 is SMNVEV (reference sequence). CDR3 DNA sequence: TGTGCCAGCAGCAAGAGGGGACAGGGGGCAACCGGGGAGCTGTTTTTT. This gives the protein CASSKRGQGATGELFF.

The V call is TRBV7-9, the J call TRBJ2-7; 9 bases line up with TRBD1. Trimming removed 5 bases from V and 3 bases from J; junction bases left unmatched: 11. This CDR3 is 16 amino acids long. CDR1 is SEHNR and CDR2 is FQNEAQ in the germline V gene (reference sequence). The CDR3 is CASSQTGGALRYEQYF. In DNA, the CDR3 is TGTGCCAGCAGCCAGACAGGGGGGGCTCTTCGCTACGAGCAGTACTTC.

V is TRBV5-1 and J is TRBJ2-7; either TRBD1 or TRBD2 may supply D (5 bases each). This CDR3 is built from 14 residues. Germline V CDR1 and CDR2: SGHRS, YFSETQ. V gave up 3 bases and J gave up 0 bases, with 10 bases separating them. CDR3 sequence: CASSWDPPSYEQYF. The CDR3 bases are TGCGCCAGCAGCTGGGACCCCCCCTCCTACGAGCAGTACTTC.

The chain employs TRBV9 and TRBJ2-1, with 7 bases aligning to TRBD1. Unmatched junction bases numbered 7, after V lost 4 bases and J lost 6 bases. CDR3 length: 14 amino acids. The germline V gene has CDR1 SGDLS and CDR2 YYNGEE. The CDR3 DNA reads as TGTGCCAGCAGCCCCACGACAGGGAGCAATGAGCAGTTCTTC. It translates to CASSPTTGSNEQFF.